These T cell receptor beta chains were read from a single sample in a study of T cells after yellow fever vaccination. TCRdb itself ran the 5' RACE reads through MiXCR, one entry per CDR3 protein. The profile shows approximately 120,000 distinct CDR3 sequences, around 9.8% of them singletons. The sample in question was CD8+ T cells sorted from PBMCs, obtained on the day of the yellow fever booster vaccination. All receptors derive from a man between 18 and 35 years old who received the YFV17D yellow fever vaccine. Each CDR3 is given with its conserved first and last residue. The D gene is left open where the match is weak. For some rows the clone size is stated as once, few or many, or as a class when expanded; others skip it.

-	TRBV5-4	-	TRBJ2-3	CATGGGTDTQYF	TGTGCCACCGGGGGAGGCACAGATACGCAGTATTTT
few	TRBV7-9	TRBD1	TRBJ1-5	CASSPTGSSQPQHF	TGTGCCAGCAGCCCGACAGGGTCGAGTCAGCCCCAGCATTTT
-	TRBV9	-	TRBJ2-2	CASSETSGADSRGGELFF	TGTGCCAGCAGCGAAACCTCAGGGGCGGACTCCCGAGGCGGGGAGCTGTTTTTT
-	TRBV29-1	-	TRBJ2-7	CSVGLQSSYEQYF	TGCAGCGTTGGGCTTCAGAGCTCCTACGAGCAGTACTTC
-	TRBV5-8	-	TRBJ2-7	CASSLEGTSYEQYF	TGTGCCAGCAGCTTGGAAGGGACCTCCTACGAGCAGTACTTC
few	TRBV12-5	-	TRBJ2-5	CASGPAGGGEYF	TGTGCTAGTGGTCCCGCTGGGGGGGGCGAGTACTTC
many	TRBV20-1	-	TRBJ2-7	CSATGDLSSYEQYF	TGCAGTGCTACGGGGGACCTGAGCTCCTACGAGCAGTACTTC
many	TRBV4-1	-	TRBJ2-2	CASSHPTGELFF	TGCGCCAGCAGCCACCCCACCGGGGAGCTGTTTTTT
-	TRBV25-1	TRBD1	TRBJ2-2	CASRQGRTGELFF	TGTGCCAGCAGACAGGGGCGCACCGGGGAGCTGTTTTTT
few	TRBV4-3	-	TRBJ1-3	CASSQDSVSGNTIYF	TGCGCCAGCAGCCAAGATTCGGTCTCTGGAAACACCATATATTTT
few	TRBV7-2	-	TRBJ2-4	CASSLSSIGFEDGIQYF	TGTGCCAGCAGCTTATCGAGCATTGGCTTCGAGGATGGCATTCAGTACTTC
few	TRBV20-1	TRBD2	TRBJ2-3	CSADEPGLDADTQYF	TGCAGTGCCGACGAACCGGGACTAGACGCAGATACGCAGTATTTT
-	TRBV5-6	-	TRBJ2-3	CASSWDIGVADTQYF	TGTGCCAGCAGCTGGGACATCGGGGTTGCAGATACGCAGTATTTT
few	TRBV6-5	-	TRBJ2-2	CASSYSLGSGELFF	TGTGCCAGCAGTTACTCTTTAGGGTCCGGGGAGCTGTTTTTT
many	TRBV5-1	TRBD2	TRBJ2-1	CASSREGLGDASYNEQFF	TGCGCCAGCAGTCGGGAGGGCCTTGGAGATGCCTCCTACAATGAGCAGTTCTTC
-	TRBV4-1	-	TRBJ2-4	CASSPRLAKNIQYF	TGCGCCAGCAGCCCTCGATTAGCCAAAAACATTCAGTACTTC
few	TRBV7-9	TRBD2	TRBJ2-5	CASSRLTGLWETQYF	TGTGCCAGCAGCCGGCTTACGGGACTATGGGAGACCCAGTACTTC
-	TRBV3-2	-	TRBJ2-1	CASSLLRLESYEQFF	TGTGCCAGCAGCCTACTTCGCTTGGAGTCCTATGAGCAGTTCTTC
-	TRBV6-2/TRBV6-3	TRBD1	TRBJ1-5	CASHPGQNQPQHF	TGTGCCAGCCACCCGGGACAGAATCAGCCCCAGCATTTT
many	TRBV10-3	-	TRBJ1-3	CAIKGRTVNTIYF	TGTGCCATCAAGGGCAGGACCGTAAACACCATATATTTT
-	TRBV5-6	-	TRBJ2-4	CASSLEGPAKNIQYF	TGTGCCAGCAGCTTGGAGGGGCCGGCCAAAAACATTCAGTACTTC
few	TRBV5-4	TRBD1	TRBJ1-6	CATTQGALLSPLHF	TGTGCCACAACACAGGGGGCGCTTCTGTCACCCCTCCACTTT
-	TRBV7-9	-	TRBJ2-7	CASSSPLGQGESYEQYF	TGTGCCAGCAGCTCCCCTCTGGGGCAGGGAGAATCTTACGAGCAGTACTTC
few	TRBV5-4	TRBD1	TRBJ2-7	CASSFGTGYEQYF	TGTGCCAGCAGCTTTGGGACAGGATACGAGCAGTACTTC
few	TRBV30	-	TRBJ2-3	CAWRGRAYTDTQYF	TGTGCCTGGAGAGGCAGGGCATACACAGATACGCAGTATTTT
-	TRBV27	-	TRBJ2-2	CATRGSPASTGELFF	TGTGCCACCCGGGGGAGCCCAGCGAGCACCGGGGAGCTGTTTTTT
-	TRBV6-1	TRBD2	TRBJ2-3	CASSLGLAGDTDTQYF	TGTGCCAGCAGTCTCGGGCTAGCGGGGGACACAGATACGCAGTATTTT
few	TRBV5-1	-	TRBJ2-1	CASSQSSWDEQFF	TGCGCCAGCAGCCAATCCTCTTGGGATGAGCAGTTCTTC
few	TRBV12-5	-	TRBJ1-1	CASGLDATEAFF	TGTGCTAGTGGCTTGGACGCGACTGAAGCTTTCTTT
-	TRBV6-2/TRBV6-3	-	TRBJ2-7	CASSPDSPYEQYF	TGTGCCAGCAGTCCGGACAGCCCCTACGAGCAGTACTTC
few	TRBV7-9	-	TRBJ2-1	CASSSFPRRVVSYNEQFF	TGTGCCAGCAGCTCCTTCCCCCGGCGGGTAGTGTCCTACAATGAGCAGTTCTTC
-	TRBV7-2	TRBD2	TRBJ2-5	CASNLRGGEGETQYF	TGTGCCAGCAACCTTCGGGGAGGGGAAGGAGAGACCCAGTACTTC
-	TRBV4-1	-	TRBJ2-3	CASSQDSFGGRTDTQYF	TGCGCCAGCAGCCAAGATTCATTCGGCGGCCGCACAGATACGCAGTATTTT
few	TRBV29-1	TRBD2	TRBJ2-1	CSVPRGGHNEQFF	TGCAGCGTTCCCCGGGGGGGACACAATGAGCAGTTCTTC
-	TRBV7-9	-	TRBJ1-4	CASSLEAGRAEKLFF	TGTGCCAGCAGCTTAGAGGCCGGCAGGGCTGAAAAACTGTTTTTT
-	TRBV12-3/TRBV12-4	-	TRBJ1-5	CASSFVRGNQPQHF	TGTGCCAGCAGTTTTGTCAGGGGCAATCAGCCCCAGCATTTT
few	TRBV5-1	TRBD1	TRBJ1-1	CASSFQGGGTEAFF	TGCGCCAGCAGCTTCCAGGGGGGTGGCACTGAAGCTTTCTTT
-	TRBV6-6	-	TRBJ1-2	CASSYSREAGYFANYGYTF	TGTGCCAGCAGTTACTCGCGAGAGGCAGGGTATTTTGCTAACTATGGCTACACCTTC
-	TRBV6-2/TRBV6-3	-	TRBJ2-7	CASSYSMARLTYEQYF	TGTGCCAGCAGTTACTCGATGGCCAGGTTAACCTACGAGCAGTACTTC
few	TRBV7-3	TRBD2	TRBJ2-3	CASSPYSSGGADTQYF	TGTGCCAGCAGCCCGTATTCCAGCGGGGGGGCGGATACGCAGTATTTT
few	TRBV3-1	-	TRBJ1-5	CASSQELSMVRDSNQPQHF	TGTGCCAGCAGCCAAGAATTGAGTATGGTCAGGGATAGCAATCAGCCCCAGCATTTT
many	TRBV29-1	-	TRBJ2-5	CSGGGTQETQYF	TGCAGCGGTGGGGGGACCCAAGAGACCCAGTACTTC
-	TRBV2	-	TRBJ1-1	CASSEYTGHF	TGTGCCAGCAGTGAATATACAGGTCATTTT
-	TRBV7-2	-	TRBJ2-3	CASSLWGGTDTQYF	TGTGCCAGCAGCCTTTGGGGAGGCACAGATACGCAGTATTTT
-	TRBV4-2	-	TRBJ2-5	CASSQDVGSWSETQYF	TGTGCCAGCAGCCAAGACGTGGGAAGCTGGTCAGAGACCCAGTACTTC
many	TRBV6-4	TRBD2	TRBJ2-3	CASSEGRGGTDTQYF	TGTGCCAGCAGTGAAGGGAGGGGCGGCACAGATACGCAGTATTTT